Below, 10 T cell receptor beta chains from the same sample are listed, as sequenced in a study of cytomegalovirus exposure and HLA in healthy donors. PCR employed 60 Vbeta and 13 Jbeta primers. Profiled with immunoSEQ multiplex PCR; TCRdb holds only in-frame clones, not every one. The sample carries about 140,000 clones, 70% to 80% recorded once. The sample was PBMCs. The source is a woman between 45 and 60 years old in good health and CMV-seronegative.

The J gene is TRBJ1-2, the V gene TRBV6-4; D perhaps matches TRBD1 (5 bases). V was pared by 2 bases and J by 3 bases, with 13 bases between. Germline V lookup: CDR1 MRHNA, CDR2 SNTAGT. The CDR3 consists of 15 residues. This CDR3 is CASSDLGGADYGYTF. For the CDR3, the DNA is TGTGCCAGCAGTGACCTAGGAGGGGCGGACTATGGCTACACCTTC.

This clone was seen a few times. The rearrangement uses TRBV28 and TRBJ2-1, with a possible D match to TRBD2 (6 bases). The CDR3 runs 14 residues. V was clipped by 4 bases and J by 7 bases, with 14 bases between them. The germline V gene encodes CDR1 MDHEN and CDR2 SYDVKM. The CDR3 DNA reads TGTGCCAGCAGTTCCAGACTAGTTACAAATGAGCAGTTCTTC. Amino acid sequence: CASSSRLVTNEQFF.

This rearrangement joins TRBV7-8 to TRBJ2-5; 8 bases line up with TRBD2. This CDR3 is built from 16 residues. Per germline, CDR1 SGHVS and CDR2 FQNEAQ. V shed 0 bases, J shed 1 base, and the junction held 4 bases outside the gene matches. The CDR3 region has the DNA TGTGCCAGCAGCTTAGCGGCGGGGGGAGCCCAAGAGACCCAGTACTTC. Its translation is CASSLAAGGAQETQYF.

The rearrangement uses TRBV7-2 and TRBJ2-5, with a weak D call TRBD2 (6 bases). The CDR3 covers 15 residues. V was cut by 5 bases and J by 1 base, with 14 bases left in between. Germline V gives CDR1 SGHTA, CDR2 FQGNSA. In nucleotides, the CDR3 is TGTGCCAGCAGCGAGACGGACTACCTCCAAGAGACCCAGTACTTC. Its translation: CASSETDYLQETQYF.

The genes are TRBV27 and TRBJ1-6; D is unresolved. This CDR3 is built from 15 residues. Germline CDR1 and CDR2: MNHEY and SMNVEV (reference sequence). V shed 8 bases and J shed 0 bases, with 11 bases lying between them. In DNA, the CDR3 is TGTGCCAGCTATGATTCTAGCTCCTATAATTCACCCCTCCACTTT. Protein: CASYDSSSYNSPLHF.

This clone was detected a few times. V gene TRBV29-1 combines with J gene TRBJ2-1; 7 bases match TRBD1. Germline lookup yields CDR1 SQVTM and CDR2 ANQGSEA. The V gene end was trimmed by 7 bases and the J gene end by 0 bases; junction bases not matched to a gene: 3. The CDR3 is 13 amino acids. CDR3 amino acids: CSAGTVSYNEQFF. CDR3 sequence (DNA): TGCAGCGCTGGGACAGTCTCCTACAATGAGCAGTTCTTC.

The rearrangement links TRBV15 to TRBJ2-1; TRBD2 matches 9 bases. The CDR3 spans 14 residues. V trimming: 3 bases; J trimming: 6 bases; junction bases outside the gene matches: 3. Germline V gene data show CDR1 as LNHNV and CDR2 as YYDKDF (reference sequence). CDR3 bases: TGTGCCACCAGCAGCCTAGCGGGGATCAATGAGCAGTTCTTC. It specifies CATSSLAGINEQFF.

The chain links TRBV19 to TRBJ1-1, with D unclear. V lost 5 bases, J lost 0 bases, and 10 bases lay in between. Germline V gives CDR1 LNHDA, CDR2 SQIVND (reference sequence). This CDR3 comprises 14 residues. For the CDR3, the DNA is TGTGCCAGTAGTTCCCCCGGGGTGAACACTGAAGCTTTCTTT. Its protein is CASSSPGVNTEAFF.

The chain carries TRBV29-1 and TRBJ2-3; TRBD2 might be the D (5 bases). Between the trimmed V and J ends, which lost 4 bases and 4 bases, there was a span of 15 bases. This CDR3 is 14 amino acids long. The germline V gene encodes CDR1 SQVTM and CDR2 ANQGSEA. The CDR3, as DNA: TGCAGCGTTGTCGGATCCGGGGTCCCAGATACGCAGTATTTT. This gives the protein CSVVGSGVPDTQYF.

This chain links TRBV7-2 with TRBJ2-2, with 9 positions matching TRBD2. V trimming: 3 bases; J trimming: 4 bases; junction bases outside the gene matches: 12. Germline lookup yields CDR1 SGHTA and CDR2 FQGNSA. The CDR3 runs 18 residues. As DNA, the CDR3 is TGTGCCAGCAGCTTGTTCCCCCCGGGTAGCGGGGGCACCGGGGAGCTGTTTTTT. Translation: CASSLFPPGSGGTGELFF.